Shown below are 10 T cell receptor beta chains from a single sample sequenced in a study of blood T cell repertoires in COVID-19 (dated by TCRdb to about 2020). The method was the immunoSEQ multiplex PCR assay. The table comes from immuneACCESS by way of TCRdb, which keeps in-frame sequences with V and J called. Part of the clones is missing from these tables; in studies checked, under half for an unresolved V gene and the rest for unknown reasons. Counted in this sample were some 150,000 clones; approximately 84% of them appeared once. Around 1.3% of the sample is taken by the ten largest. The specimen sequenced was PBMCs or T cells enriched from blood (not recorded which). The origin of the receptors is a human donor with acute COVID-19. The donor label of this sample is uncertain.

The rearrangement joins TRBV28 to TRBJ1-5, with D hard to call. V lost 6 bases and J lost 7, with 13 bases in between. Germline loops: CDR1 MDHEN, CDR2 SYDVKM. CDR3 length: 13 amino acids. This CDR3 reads CASSPVLGQPQHF. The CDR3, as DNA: TGTGCCAGCAGCCCGGTGTTGGGCCAGCCCCAGCATTTT. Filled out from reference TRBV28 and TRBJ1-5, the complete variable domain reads DVKVTQSSRYLVKRTGEKVFLECVQDMDHENMFWYRQDPGLGLRLIYFSYDVKMKEKGDIPEGYSVSREKKERFSLILESASTNQTSMYLCASSPVLGQPQHFGDGTRLSIL.

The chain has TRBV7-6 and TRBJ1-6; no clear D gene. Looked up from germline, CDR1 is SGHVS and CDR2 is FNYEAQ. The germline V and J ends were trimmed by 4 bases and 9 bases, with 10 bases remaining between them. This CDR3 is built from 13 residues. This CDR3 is CASSSLRGSPLHF. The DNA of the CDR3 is TGTGCCAGCAGCTCTCTGCGGGGTTCACCCCTCCACTTT.

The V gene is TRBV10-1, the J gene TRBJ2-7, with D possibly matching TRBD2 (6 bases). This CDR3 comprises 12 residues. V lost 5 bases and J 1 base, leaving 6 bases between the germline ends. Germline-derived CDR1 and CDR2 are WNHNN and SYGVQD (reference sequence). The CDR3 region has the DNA TGCGCCAGCAGTCGGGGGTCCTACGAGCAGTACTTC. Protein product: CASSRGSYEQYF.

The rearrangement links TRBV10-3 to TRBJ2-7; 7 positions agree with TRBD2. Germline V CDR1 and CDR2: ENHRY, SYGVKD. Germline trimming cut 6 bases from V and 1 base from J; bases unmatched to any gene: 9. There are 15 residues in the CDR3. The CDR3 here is CAIRGGTASSYEQYF. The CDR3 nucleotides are TGTGCCATCAGGGGGGGGACTGCCTCTTCCTACGAGCAGTACTTC.

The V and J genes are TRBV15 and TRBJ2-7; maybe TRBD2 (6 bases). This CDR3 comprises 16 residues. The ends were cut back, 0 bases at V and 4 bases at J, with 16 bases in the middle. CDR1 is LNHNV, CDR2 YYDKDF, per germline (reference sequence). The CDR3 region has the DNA TGTGCCACCAGCAGAGATCGGGGGAGCGCGAGGTACGAGCAGTACTTC. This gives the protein CATSRDRGSARYEQYF.

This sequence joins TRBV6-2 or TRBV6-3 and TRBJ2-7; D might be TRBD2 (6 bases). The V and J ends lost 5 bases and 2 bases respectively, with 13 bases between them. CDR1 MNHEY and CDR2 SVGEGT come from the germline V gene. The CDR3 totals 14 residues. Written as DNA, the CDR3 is TGTGCCAGCAGTCCAGGGACTTTGACCTACGAGCAGTACTTC. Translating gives CASSPGTLTYEQYF.

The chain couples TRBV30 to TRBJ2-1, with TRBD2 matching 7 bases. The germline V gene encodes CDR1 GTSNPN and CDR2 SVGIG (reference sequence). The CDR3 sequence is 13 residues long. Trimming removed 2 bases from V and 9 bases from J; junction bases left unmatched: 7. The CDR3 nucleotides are TGTGCCTGGAGTCCTACTAGCGCCCTTGAGCAGTTCTTC. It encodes CAWSPTSALEQFF.

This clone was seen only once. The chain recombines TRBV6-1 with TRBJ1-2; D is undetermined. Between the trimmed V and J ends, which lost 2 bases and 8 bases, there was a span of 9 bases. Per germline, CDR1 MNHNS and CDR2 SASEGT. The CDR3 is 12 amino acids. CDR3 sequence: CASSERLNGYTF. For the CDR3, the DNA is TGTGCCAGCAGTGAACGACTTAACGGCTACACCTTC.

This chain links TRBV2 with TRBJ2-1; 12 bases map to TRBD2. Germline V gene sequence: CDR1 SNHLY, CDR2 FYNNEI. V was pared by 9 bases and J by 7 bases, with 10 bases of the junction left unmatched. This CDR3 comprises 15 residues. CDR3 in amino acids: CASSALAGGLNEQFF. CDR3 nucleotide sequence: TGTGCCAGTTCTGCCCTAGCGGGGGGGCTTAATGAGCAGTTCTTC.

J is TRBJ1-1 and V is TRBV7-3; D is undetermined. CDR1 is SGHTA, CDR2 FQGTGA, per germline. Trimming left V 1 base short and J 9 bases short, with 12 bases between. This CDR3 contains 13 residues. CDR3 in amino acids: CASSLKGGGKAFF. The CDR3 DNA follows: TGTGCCAGCAGCTTAAAAGGAGGAGGTAAAGCTTTCTTT. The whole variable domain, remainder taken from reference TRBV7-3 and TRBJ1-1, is GAGVSQTPSNKVTEKGKYVELRCDPISGHTALYWYRQSLGQGPEFLIYFQGTGAADDSGLPNDRFFAVRPEGSVSTLKIQRTERGDSAVYLCASSLKGGGKAFFGQGTRLTVV.